The source of this T cell receptor beta chain is a study of OX40 agonist ivuxolimab in advanced cancers. Study-level background: Every 2 weeks, patients got intravenous ivuxolimab at one of six dose levels (0.01-10 mg/kg). Findings and limits, study-wide: There were also nonresponders showing low normalized T-cell clonal expansion.

Generated by immunoSEQ multiplex PCR, the TCRdb table keeps only in-frame clones and is missing some. The sample shows about 46,000 clones, around nine tenths of them seen only once. Of note for this clone: What it recognizes is unknown.

This receptor was identified in an adult with an advanced solid tumor such as melanoma, head and neck, liver or kidney cancer. The material sequenced was CD4+ or CD8+ T cells sorted from blood, taken in a trial of the OX40 agonist ivuxolimab.

CDR3 residues: CASSIFDRGAFYEQYF. In nucleotides, the CDR3 is TGTGCCAGTAGTATTTTCGACAGGGGCGCCTTTTACGAGCAGTACTTC. The chain couples TRBV19 to TRBJ2-7, with 8 bases matching TRBD1. The length of the CDR3 is 16 residues. Trimming removed 3 bases from V and 4 bases from J; junction bases left unmatched: 11. Germline CDR1 is LNHDA and CDR2 is SQIVND (reference sequence).